This T cell receptor beta chain originates from a study of blood T cell repertoires in COVID-19. Profiled with immunoSEQ multiplex PCR; TCRdb holds only in-frame clones, not every one. The sample consists of more than 200,000 clones, 88% of them appearing once. The germline V gene has CDR1 MDHEN and CDR2 SYDVKM. V gave up 6 bases and J gave up 6 bases, with 11 bases separating them. The CDR3 has 12 amino acids. This TCR derives from a woman in her twenties or thirties with COVID-19, enrolled during active disease. The sequenced sample was peripheral blood. The chain has TRBV28 and TRBJ2-5, with a weak D call TRBD2 (6 bases). The CDR3 DNA follows: TGTGCCAGCAGGGGCGGGGAACAGACCCAGTACTTC. This codes for CASRGGEQTQYF.